This T cell receptor (beta chain) was identified during a study of regulatory T cells in long-lasting Graves disease. Study as a whole: Less than 3 months of antithyroid drugs had been taken by newly diagnosed Graves' patients.

Specified time point: newly diagnosed GD, antithyroid drugs for less than 3 months. Making the TCR library involved RNA that had been extracted from PBMCs. Findings and limits, study-wide: TRBV28, TRBJ1-2 and TRBJ2-5 emerged as the favored segments in persistent disease.

Libraries of TCR beta came from iRepertoire HTBI primers plus Arm-PCR of CDR3 regions. One entry per CDR3 protein, called by TCRdb with MiXCR from the multiplex PCR reads. The sample yields about 420,000 distinct CDR3 sequences, about 16% seen once. The germline gives CDR1 SGHDN, CDR2 FVKESK. The CDR3 is 16 residues long. The V and J ends lost 2 bases and 2 bases, in that order; junction bases with no gene match: 7. This clonotype has just a few counts. Antigen specificity is unknown. These sequences were also reported in another study, on T cells in Graves' hyperthyroidism and ophthalmopathy.

The material sequenced was peripheral blood mononuclear cells (PBMCs), taken at new diagnosis, from a patient treated with antithyroid drugs. The V and J genes are TRBV14 and TRBJ2-3, with 7 bases matching TRBD1. The receptor comes from a woman between 18 and 29 years old with Graves disease. The CDR3 spells CASSQRTGVSTDTQYF. In DNA, the CDR3 is TGTGCCAGCAGCCAAAGGACAGGTGTTTCCACAGATACGCAGTATTTT. Complete variable domain (other parts from reference TRBV14 and TRBJ2-3): EAGVTQFPSHSVIEKGQTVTLRCDPISGHDNLYWYRRVMGKEIKFLLHFVKESKQDESGMPNNRFLAERTGGTYSTLKVQPAELEDSGVYFCASSQRTGVSTDTQYFGPGTRLTVL.